Sequencing of this T cell receptor beta chain was carried out in a study of shared clonotypes between healthy human individuals. Details on this clone: Its antigen is still unknown. Other DNA sequences in this sample translate to the same CDR3.

Libraries were prepared by immunoSEQ multiplex PCR; TCRdb keeps only in-frame clonotypes and omits some of them. The sample carries approximately 1,000,000 clones, approximately 80% recorded once. Points from the study as a whole: The represented genetic and exposure-history diversity was limited by the small number of donors.

The germline CDR1 and CDR2 sequences are MRHNA and SNTAGT. The CDR3 consists of 12 residues. V dropped 0 bases and J dropped 2 bases, with 0 bases sitting between them. The genes are TRBV6-4 and TRBJ2-3; D ambiguous. Material for sequencing was memory CD4+ T cells from PBMCs. Indicated subset: CD45RA-negative fraction. The TCR originated in a young man in good health. Some clones in this sample may be carry-over from other donors' samples. For the CDR3, the DNA is TGTGCCAGCAGTGACTCCACAGATACGCAGTATTTT. It encodes CASSDSTDTQYF.